The rows below give T cell receptor beta chains drawn from one sample of a study of T cell responses to AZD1222 COVID-19 vaccine. The method was immunoSEQ multiplex PCR; TCRdb's version includes in-frame clones alone and lacks a portion of them. The data show about 190,000 clones, approximately 90% seen once. Here the sequenced sample was peripheral blood, taken on day 0 of AZD1222 vaccination. Source of these receptors: an adult in good health. Each CDR3 is given with its conserved first and last residue. The order of the fields is D gene, clone size, J gene, V gene, CDR3 protein, CDR3 DNA. A D gene is named only where the DNA matches it firmly. Not every row has a clone size; where given, it reads once, few, many or a size class.

>NA|NA|TRBJ2-7|TRBV7-9
CASSLASGYGQYF
TGTGCCAGCAGCTTAGCGTCAGGGTATGGGCAGTACTTC
>TRBD1|NA|TRBJ1-5|TRBV2
CASSRLDRGGNQPQHF
TGTGCCAGCAGCAGACTCGACAGGGGGGGAAATCAGCCCCAGCATTTT
>TRBD1|NA|TRBJ2-7|TRBV9
CASSVETGGPYEQYF
TGTGCCAGCAGCGTAGAGACAGGGGGCCCCTACGAGCAGTACTTC
>TRBD1|NA|TRBJ2-7|TRBV10-2
CASEGDRGPEQYF
TGCGCCAGCGAGGGGGACAGGGGGCCCGAGCAGTACTTC
>TRBD2|NA|TRBJ2-5|TRBV9
CASSIIAGGPQETQYF
TGTGCCAGCAGCATAATAGCGGGAGGCCCTCAAGAGACCCAGTACTTC
>NA|NA|TRBJ1-1|TRBV7-2
CASSSYLGSEAFF
TGTGCCAGCAGCTCTTATCTCGGGTCCGAAGCTTTCTTT
>NA|few|TRBJ1-3|TRBV7-2
CASSAVSGNTIYF
TGTGCCAGCAGCGCGGTCTCTGGAAACACCATATATTTT
>NA|NA|TRBJ2-4|TRBV19
CASSIDPRRANIQYF
TGTGCCAGTAGTATCGACCCTAGAAGGGCAAACATTCAGTACTTC
>NA|NA|TRBJ2-3|TRBV6-2/TRBV6-3
CASSLGLTSTTDTQYF
TGTGCCAGCAGTTTGGGACTCACTTCTACCACAGATACGCAGTATTTT
>TRBD1|NA|TRBJ1-1|TRBV10-1
CASSESQGQGAKAFF
TGCGCCAGCAGTGAGTCTCAGGGACAGGGGGCTAAAGCTTTCTTT
>NA|few|TRBJ1-2|TRBV27
CASTPFGTNYGYTF
TGTGCCAGTACGCCCTTCGGGACTAACTATGGCTACACCTTC
>NA|once|TRBJ2-7|TRBV5-1
CASSLGDRPYEQYF
TGCGCCAGCAGCTTGGGCGACAGACCCTACGAGCAGTACTTC
>NA|NA|TRBJ2-5|TRBV24-1
CATSVRGIFQETQYF
TGTGCCACCAGTGTTCGCGGAATCTTCCAAGAGACCCAGTACTTC
>NA|NA|TRBJ1-2|TRBV5-1
CASSLLGTSGYTF
TGCGCCAGCAGCTTGTTGGGTACATCTGGCTACACCTTC
>TRBD2|NA|TRBJ2-7|TRBV3-1/TRBV3-2
CASSQDSGTSGSKEQYF
TGTGCCAGCAGCCAAGATTCCGGGACTAGCGGGAGTAAAGAGCAGTACTTC
>TRBD1|NA|TRBJ1-3|TRBV5-8
CASRHRDRGRNTIYF
TGTGCCAGCAGGCACCGGGACAGGGGAAGAAACACCATATATTTT
>NA|NA|TRBJ2-1|TRBV27
CASSFEGGKQFF
TGTGCCAGCAGTTTTGAGGGGGGTAAGCAGTTCTTC
>NA|NA|TRBJ1-3|TRBV9
CASSVTKQISGNTIYF
TGTGCCAGCAGCGTAACCAAACAGATCTCTGGAAACACCATATATTTT
>NA|NA|TRBJ2-7|TRBV28
CASSSWGRSYEQYF
TGTGCCAGCAGTTCTTGGGGGCGGTCCTACGAGCAGTACTTC
>NA|NA|TRBJ1-1|TRBV5-4
CASSLAGGIPEAFF
TGTGCCAGCAGCTTGGCCGGAGGGATCCCTGAAGCTTTCTTT
>TRBD1|once|TRBJ2-7|TRBV4-1
CASSQRDRGDYEQYF
TGCGCCAGCAGCCAACGAGACAGGGGAGATTACGAGCAGTACTTC
>NA|NA|TRBJ2-2|TRBV21-1
CAPPKGPGNTGELFF
TGTGCCCCCCCAAAGGGGCCAGGGAACACCGGGGAGCTGTTTTTT
>TRBD2|NA|TRBJ2-1|TRBV5-5
CASSPSGGIDNEQFF
TGTGCCAGCAGCCCAAGCGGGGGGATCGACAATGAGCAGTTCTTC
>TRBD2|NA|TRBJ2-1|TRBV6-1
CASSEQLAGSSYNEQFF
TGTGCCAGCAGTGAGCAGCTAGCGGGAAGCTCCTACAATGAGCAGTTCTTC
>TRBD2|NA|TRBJ2-7|TRBV2
CASSEGLRPSSYEQYF
TGTGCCAGCAGTGAGGGACTAAGACCAAGCTCCTACGAGCAGTACTTC
>NA|NA|TRBJ2-3|TRBV2
CASRRRDGRTDTQYF
TGTGCCAGCCGGCGTAGAGACGGCCGCACAGATACGCAGTATTTT
>NA|once|TRBJ1-3|TRBV27
CASSFVWGDGNTIYF
TGTGCCAGCAGTTTTGTGTGGGGAGACGGAAACACCATATATTTT
>TRBD1|once|TRBJ1-4|TRBV10-3
CATKSTGGREKLFF
TGTGCCACCAAATCGACAGGGGGGCGTGAAAAACTGTTTTTT
>TRBD1|NA|TRBJ2-5|TRBV9
CASSTWDSQETQYF
TGTGCCAGCAGCACTTGGGACAGCCAAGAGACCCAGTACTTC
>TRBD1|NA|TRBJ1-6|TRBV5-5
CASSLRVGTGGLIGSPLHF
TGTGCCAGCAGCTTGAGGGTTGGGACAGGGGGCCTGATAGGATCACCCCTCCACTTT
>NA|NA|TRBJ1-1|TRBV7-9
CASSAGLNTEAFF
TGTGCCAGCAGCGCAGGGTTGAACACTGAAGCTTTCTTT
>NA|few|TRBJ2-1|TRBV7-3
CASSLNPARDEQFF
TGTGCCAGCAGCTTAAACCCAGCCCGCGATGAGCAGTTCTTC
>NA|NA|TRBJ1-2|TRBV19
CASSSRPGQLTNYGYTF
TGTGCCAGTAGTTCTCGACCAGGACAGCTGACTAACTATGGCTACACCTTC
>TRBD1|NA|TRBJ2-7|TRBV2
CATTTGLDYEQYF
TGTGCCACTACGACAGGGTTAGACTACGAGCAGTACTTC
>TRBD2|NA|TRBJ2-2|TRBV11-1
CASSLTGLAPGELFF
TGTGCCAGCAGCCTTACCGGACTAGCTCCCGGGGAGCTGTTTTTT
>NA|NA|TRBJ1-2|TRBV5-1
CASSLGLGGRPNYGYTF
TGCGCCAGCAGCTTGGGACTGGGGGGCCGGCCAAACTATGGCTACACCTTC
>TRBD1|NA|TRBJ2-1|TRBV18
CASSRTGTGGEQFF
TGTGCCAGCTCACGGACAGGGACAGGGGGTGAGCAGTTCTTC
>NA|NA|TRBJ2-3|TRBV2
CASKRTGSTDTQYF
TGTGCCAGCAAAAGGACTGGTAGCACAGATACGCAGTATTTT
>TRBD1|NA|TRBJ1-2|TRBV9
CASSGDRLDGYTF
TGTGCCAGCAGCGGGGACAGACTGGATGGCTACACCTTC
>TRBD2|NA|TRBJ2-3|TRBV3-1/TRBV3-2
CASSRISAGAFADTQYF
TGTGCCAGCAGCCGAATATCGGCGGGAGCTTTCGCAGATACGCAGTATTTT
>NA|few|TRBJ1-1|TRBV7-2
CASSLGQGYKTEAFF
TGTGCCAGCAGCTTGGGCCAGGGGTACAAGACTGAAGCTTTCTTT
>NA|NA|TRBJ2-5|TRBV7-8
CASSFGYTETQYF
TGTGCCAGCAGCTTCGGTTACACTGAGACCCAGTACTTC
>TRBD1|NA|TRBJ1-4|TRBV6-2/TRBV6-3
CASRPPGQGTNEKLFF
TGTGCCAGCAGGCCTCCGGGACAGGGAACTAATGAAAAACTGTTTTTT
>NA|NA|TRBJ2-5|TRBV4-1
CASSQDSGRGRETQYF
TGCGCCAGCAGCCAAGATTCGGGCAGGGGCCGGGAGACCCAGTACTTC
>TRBD2|NA|TRBJ2-1|TRBV28
CATDRLGLAFHEQFF
TGTGCCACAGATAGGTTGGGACTAGCGTTCCATGAGCAGTTCTTC
>NA|NA|TRBJ1-3|TRBV30
CAWMGATGLSGNTIYF
TGTGCCTGGATGGGTGCGACAGGCCTCTCTGGAAACACCATATATTTT
>NA|NA|TRBJ2-1|TRBV28
CASSTNPRRLIAGNEQFF
TGTGCCAGCAGTACTAATCCCCGAAGGTTGATAGCCGGCAATGAGCAGTTCTTC
>NA|NA|TRBJ2-7|TRBV9
CASSVAWDGTYEQYF
TGTGCCAGCAGCGTAGCTTGGGACGGTACCTACGAGCAGTACTTC
>TRBD1|NA|TRBJ2-5|TRBV4-3
CASSQGQSETQYF
TGCGCCAGCAGCCAGGGACAGTCGGAGACCCAGTACTTC
>NA|NA|TRBJ1-1|TRBV5-1
CASSSFGGTLNTEAFF
TGCGCCAGCAGCTCATTCGGGGGGACCTTGAACACTGAAGCTTTCTTT
>NA|NA|TRBJ2-1|TRBV9
CASSVVGVPVQFF
TGTGCCAGCAGCGTAGTAGGAGTTCCCGTGCAGTTCTTC
>NA|NA|TRBJ2-7|TRBV11-2
CASSSNPGTAYEQYF
TGTGCCAGCAGCTCTAATCCCGGGACGGCCTACGAGCAGTACTTC
>NA|NA|TRBJ2-7|TRBV7-3
CASRFGVAEPYEQYF
TGTGCCAGCAGGTTCGGAGTAGCGGAACCCTACGAGCAGTACTTC
>TRBD1|NA|TRBJ1-1|TRBV5-1
CASSVQGPNTEAFF
TGCGCCAGCAGCGTACAGGGGCCGAACACTGAAGCTTTCTTT